This T cell receptor beta chain was profiled in a study of patients and donors after allogeneic stem cell transplantation. This clonotype was observed many times. TCRdb re-analysed the RT-PCR reads in MiXCR, keeping a single row per CDR3 protein. The sample consists of fewer than 95,000 distinct CDR3 sequences, around 5% of them appearing once. The CDR3 has 14 residues. With 5 bases removed from V and 6 bases from J, the gap between germline ends came to 14 bases. The V gene's germline CDR1 is SGHTA and CDR2 FQGTGA. The sequence came from a human donor who was either an allogeneic HSCT recipient or a stem cell or donor lymphocyte infusion donor (not recorded which). It is not recorded whose cells these are; they may come from a transplant donor. The sequenced material came from blood, either unsorted or a sorted T cell fraction (not recorded which). The chain recombines TRBV7-3 with TRBJ2-1; the D gene could be TRBD1 or TRBD2 (5 bases each). CDR3 in amino acids: CASSPGSAFNEQFF. The CDR3, as DNA: TGTGCCAGCAGCCCAGGGAGCGCGTTCAATGAGCAGTTCTTC.